One TCR beta chain is described in this entry. The target antigen is unknown. An equimolar mix of two oligonucleotides served as the beta constant-region primer for TRBC1 and TRBC2. The ligated cDNA underwent four PCR rounds using SP2 and nested alpha and beta constant-region primers. Ligation attached a single-stranded oligonucleotide with a 12-nucleotide UMI and the SP2 primer to the cDNA 3' end. TCRdb re-called the UMI-ligation and nested PCR reads with MiXCR, one entry per CDR3 protein. The sample carries about 140,000 distinct CDR3 sequences, more than 15% recorded once. This sample is part of a study of naive and memory T cell subsets. Whole-study results and caveats: In naive cells, over 90% of TCR sequences were seen only once. Naive repertoires, especially CD8, held a few larger clonotypes, possibly memory cells re-expressing CD45RA.

Germline CDR1 GTSNPN, CDR2 SVGIG (reference sequence). CDR3 length equals 15 residues. Germline trimming cut 2 bases from V and 3 bases from J; bases unmatched to any gene: 5. This chain uses TRBV30 with TRBJ1-1; 11 bases line up with TRBD1. The sequenced sample was naive CD8+ T cells from blood. The TCR comes from a human donor in good health. Here the CDR3 reads CAWSLRTGGYTEAFF. CDR3 sequence (DNA): TGTGCCTGGAGTCTAAGGACAGGGGGCTACACTGAAGCTTTCTTT.